The 10 T cell receptor beta chains given below trace back to one sample, sequenced in a study of blood T cell repertoires in COVID-19. Data came from immunoSEQ multiplex PCR; TCRdb stores just in-frame clones and leaves some out. This table holds approximately 260,000 clones, about 79% found once. Sequences were obtained from peripheral blood. The receptors derive from a woman aged 80 or over with acute or convalescent COVID-19.

This sequence joins TRBV7-9 and TRBJ2-1; D not resolved. V was trimmed by 5 bases and J by 0 bases, leaving 17 bases between them. Germline V gene sequence: CDR1 SEHNR, CDR2 FQNEAQ (reference sequence). The CDR3 runs 17 residues. The CDR3 sequence is CASSTRVGTLSYNEQFF. DNA for the CDR3: TGTGCCAGCAGCACCCGCGTCGGTACCCTCTCCTACAATGAGCAGTTCTTC.

The sample holds one count of this clone. The rearrangement uses TRBV2 and TRBJ2-6, with no clear D. Per germline, CDR1 SNHLY and CDR2 FYNNEI. This CDR3 contains 16 residues. V was trimmed by 6 bases and J by 0 bases, leaving 12 bases between them. The CDR3, as DNA: TGTGCCAGCAGAACCCCAGGTCCCTCTGGGGCCAACGTCCTGACTTTC. Its protein product is CASRTPGPSGANVLTF.

J is TRBJ2-3 and V is TRBV10-3; D unclear. The CDR3 totals 12 residues. Trimming cost V 3 bases and J 2 bases, with 3 bases left between them. Germline V lookup: CDR1 ENHRY, CDR2 SYGVKD. As DNA, the CDR3 is TGTGCCATCAGTGATAACACAGATACGCAGTATTTT. It is translated as CAISDNTDTQYF.

The chain uses TRBV18 and TRBJ1-1; possible D gene TRBD1, 5 bases. The CDR3 sequence is 15 residues long. In germline, CDR1 is KGHSH, CDR2 LQKENI. Trimming shortened V by 4 bases and J by 2 bases, and 14 bases separated the two germline ends. CDR3 loop: CASSLNGGSNTEAFF. The CDR3 DNA sequence: TGTGCCAGCTCACTGAACGGGGGGTCAAACACTGAAGCTTTCTTT.

The J gene is TRBJ2-2, the V gene TRBV19; 8 bases agree with TRBD1. CDR1 is LNHDA, CDR2 SQIVND, per germline (reference sequence). This CDR3 is 15 amino acids long. V lost 5 bases, J lost 4 bases, and 6 bases stayed unmatched. The CDR3 loop is CASSSQGAVTGELFF. The CDR3, as DNA: TGTGCCAGTAGTTCCCAGGGGGCGGTCACCGGGGAGCTGTTTTTT.

The V gene is TRBV2, the J gene TRBJ1-1, with D unresolved. The length of the CDR3 is 11 residues. Trimming removed 6 bases from V and 7 bases from J, with 9 bases in between. Per germline, CDR1 SNHLY and CDR2 FYNNEI. The CDR3 nucleotides are TGTGCCAGCAGCGTCCTCAGTGAAGCTTTCTTT. It is translated as CASSVLSEAFF.

Concerning this clone: The CDR3 carries no conserved terminal phenylalanine or tryptophan, so it likely arises from a read error. No DNA is shown, since the ends of the CDR3 on it are uncertain; the CDR3 is the one TCRdb lists. The chain links TRBV12-3 or TRBV12-4 to TRBJ2-7; the DNA was not compared with TRBD2, the D call given in the table. The CDR3 has 13 residues if both end residues are counted. The CDR3 is CASSLATAGPTYI.

This clone was counted a single time. The gene calls are TRBV19 and TRBJ2-2; TRBD1 agrees at 7 bases. From germline, CDR1 is LNHDA and CDR2 SQIVND (reference sequence). This CDR3 comprises 15 residues. V lost 4 bases and J lost 4; bases outside the gene matches: 6. The CDR3 sequence: CASSRQGVTTGELFF. The CDR3 bases are TGTGCCAGTAGTAGACAGGGTGTGACCACCGGGGAGCTGTTTTTT.

J is TRBJ1-2 and V is TRBV6-1; the match to TRBD1 covers 8 bases. Germline V gives CDR1 MNHNS, CDR2 SASEGT. This CDR3 comprises 18 residues. With 0 bases clipped from V and 6 bases from J, the junction kept 15 bases outside the gene matches. CDR3 protein: CASSEAPSSGQGRNGYTF. DNA of the CDR3: TGTGCCAGCAGTGAAGCTCCTAGTTCCGGACAGGGAAGAAATGGCTACACCTTC.

V is TRBV3-1 (or the pseudogene TRBV3-2) and J is TRBJ2-7; D possibly corresponds to TRBD1 (6 bases). Germline CDR1 reads LGHDT; CDR2 reads YNNKEL (reference sequence). V was shortened by 2 bases and J by 0 bases, with 17 bases between the two germline ends. This CDR3 region has 17 residues. DNA for the CDR3: TGTGCCAGCAGCCAATGGCAATTTCAGACAGGCTCCTACGAGCAGTACTTC. Translation: CASSQWQFQTGSYEQYF.